Below, one T cell receptor beta chain is given with its context. The sample is drawn from a study of control samples from healthy donors and cancer patients. This CDR3 has 14 amino acids. CDR1 is SGHRS, CDR2 YFSETQ, per germline. The V and J ends lost 0 bases and 7 bases respectively, with 8 bases between them. The data were produced by immunoSEQ multiplex PCR, yet TCRdb's version contains in-frame clones alone and is incomplete. The sample records over 150,000 clones, approximately 94% being singletons. This chain links TRBV5-1 with TRBJ1-6; D possibly corresponds to TRBD1 (5 bases). Input material: blood. The sequence came from a woman aged 18-30 years in good health. The CDR3 bases are TGCGCCAGCAGCTTGGAATGGGGGAATTCACCCCTCCACTTT. Its protein product is CASSLEWGNSPLHF.